This TCR beta chain was captured by sequencing in a study of cytomegalovirus exposure and HLA in healthy donors. Study information: Genetic ancestry analysis placed about 84% of the 398 donors that were genotyped in the Caucasian-associated cluster.

Vbeta (60) and Jbeta (13) primers were used in the PCR. TCRdb's table, derived via immunoSEQ multiplex PCR, lists solely in-frame clones and lacks some. The table lists some 120,000 clones, 75% to 85% of them singletons. This clone has just one count. Participants comprised healthy donors of bone marrow. The V end lost 4 bases, the J end lost 10 bases, and 14 bases lay between the germline ends. CDR1 and CDR2 from the germline V gene are SGDLS and YYNGEE. CDR3 length equals 12 residues. This chain uses TRBV9 with TRBJ1-2; a possible D gene is TRBD1 (5 bases). This receptor was identified in a woman in her forties or fifties in good health and CMV-seropositive. Sequencing was performed on PBMCs. The CDR3 protein is CASSPMTAPYTF. The CDR3 DNA is TGTGCCAGCAGCCCAATGACAGCTCCCTACACCTTC.